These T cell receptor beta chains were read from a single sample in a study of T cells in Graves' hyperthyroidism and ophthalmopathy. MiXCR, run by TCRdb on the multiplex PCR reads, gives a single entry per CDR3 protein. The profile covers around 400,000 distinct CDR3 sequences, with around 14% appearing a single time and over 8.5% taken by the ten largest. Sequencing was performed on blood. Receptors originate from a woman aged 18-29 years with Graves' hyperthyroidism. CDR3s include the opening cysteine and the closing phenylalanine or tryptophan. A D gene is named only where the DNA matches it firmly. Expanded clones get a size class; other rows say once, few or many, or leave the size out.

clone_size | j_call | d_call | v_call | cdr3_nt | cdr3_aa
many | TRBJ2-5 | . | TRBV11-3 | TGTGCCAGCAGCTTAAGAACCCAGTACTTC | CASSLRTQYF
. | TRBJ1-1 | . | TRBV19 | TGTGCCAGTAATATCGGGCAGGCGAACGAAGCTTTCTTT | CASNIGQANEAFF
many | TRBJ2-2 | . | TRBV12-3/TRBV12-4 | TGTGCCAGCAGTCGACAGGAGAACACCGGGGAGCTGTTTTTT | CASSRQENTGELFF
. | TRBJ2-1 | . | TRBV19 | TGTGCCAGTAGTATTCACCAGGCCTCCTACAATGAGCAGTTCTTC | CASSIHQASYNEQFF
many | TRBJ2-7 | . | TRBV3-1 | TGTGCCAGCAGACCTTCAGGACAGTACGAGCAGTACTTC | CASRPSGQYEQYF
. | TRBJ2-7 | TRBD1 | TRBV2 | TGTGCCAGCAGTGGACGGGACAGGGACAGCCTCGAGCAGTACTTC | CASSGRDRDSLEQYF
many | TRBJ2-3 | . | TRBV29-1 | TGCAGCGTTGAGTCACTCGGCACAGATACGCAGTATTTT | CSVESLGTDTQYF
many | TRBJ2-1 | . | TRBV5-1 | TGCGCCAGCAGGCCACGGGAGCTCCCTTACAATGAGCAGTTCTTC | CASRPRELPYNEQFF
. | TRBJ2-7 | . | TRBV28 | TGTGCCAGCAGTTTACGGGGGGCGGACCACGAGCAGTACTTC | CASSLRGADHEQYF
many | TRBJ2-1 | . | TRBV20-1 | TGCAGTGCTACCCAGAAGGGTTCCTACAATGAGCAGTTCTTC | CSATQKGSYNEQFF
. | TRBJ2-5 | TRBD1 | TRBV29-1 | TGCAGCGAGGGACAGCAAGAGACCCAGTACTTC | CSEGQQETQYF
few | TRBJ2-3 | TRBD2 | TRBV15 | TGTGCCACCAGCAGAGATATCCTCTCGGGAGGGTTCACAGATACGCAGTATTTT | CATSRDILSGGFTDTQYF
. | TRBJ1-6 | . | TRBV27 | TGTGCCAGCACCGGGGGTCAAATCAACCCCCCCTATAATTCACCCCTCCACTTT | CASTGGQINPPYNSPLHF
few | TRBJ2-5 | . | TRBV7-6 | TGTGCCAGCAGCCCGGGACACCTCCAAGAGACCCAGTACTTC | CASSPGHLQETQYF
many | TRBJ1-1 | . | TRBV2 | TGTGCCAGCAGTGAAGACGGCGGACTGAACACTGAAGCTTTCTTT | CASSEDGGLNTEAFF
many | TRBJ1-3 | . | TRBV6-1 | TGTGCCATCCTTACGGGAGGGGAGGGCACCATATATTTT | CAILTGGEGTIYF
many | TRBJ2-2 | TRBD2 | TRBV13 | TGTGCCAGCAGCTTCCGCGGGAGGGCCTCCCCCGGGGAGCTGTTTTTT | CASSFRGRASPGELFF
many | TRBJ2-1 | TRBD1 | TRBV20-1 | TGCAGTGCTAGAGATCCGGGACAGGGGTCCTACAATGAGCAGTTCTTC | CSARDPGQGSYNEQFF